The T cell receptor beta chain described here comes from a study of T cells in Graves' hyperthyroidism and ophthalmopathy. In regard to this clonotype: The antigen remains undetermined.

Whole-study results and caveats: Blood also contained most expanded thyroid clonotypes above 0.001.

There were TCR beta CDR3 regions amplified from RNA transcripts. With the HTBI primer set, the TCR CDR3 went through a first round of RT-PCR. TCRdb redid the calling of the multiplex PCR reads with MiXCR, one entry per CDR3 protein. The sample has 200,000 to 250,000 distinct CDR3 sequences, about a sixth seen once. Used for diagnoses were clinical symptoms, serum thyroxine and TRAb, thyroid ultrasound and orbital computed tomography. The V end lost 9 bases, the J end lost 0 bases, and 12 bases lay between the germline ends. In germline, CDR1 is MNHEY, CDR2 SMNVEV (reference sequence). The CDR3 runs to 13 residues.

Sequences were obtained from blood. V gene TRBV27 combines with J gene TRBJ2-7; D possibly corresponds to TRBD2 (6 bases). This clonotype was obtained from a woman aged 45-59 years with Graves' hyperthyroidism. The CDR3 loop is CASGWRASYEQYF. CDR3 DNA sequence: TGTGCCAGTGGTTGGAGGGCCTCCTACGAGCAGTACTTC.